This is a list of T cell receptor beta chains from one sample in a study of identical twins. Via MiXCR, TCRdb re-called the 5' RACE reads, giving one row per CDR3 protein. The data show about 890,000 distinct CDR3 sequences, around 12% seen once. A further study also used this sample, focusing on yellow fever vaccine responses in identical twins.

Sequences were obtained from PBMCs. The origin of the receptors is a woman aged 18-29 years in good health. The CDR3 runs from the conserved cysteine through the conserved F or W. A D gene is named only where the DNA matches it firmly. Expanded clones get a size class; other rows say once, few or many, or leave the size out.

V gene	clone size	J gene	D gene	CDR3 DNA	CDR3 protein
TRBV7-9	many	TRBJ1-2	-	TGTGCCAGCAGCTTAGCGGCGGGGGCCTATGGCTACACCTTC	CASSLAAGAYGYTF
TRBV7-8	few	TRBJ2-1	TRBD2	TGTGCCAGCAGCTTATTCGGGAGGGAGCAGTTCTTC	CASSLFGREQFF
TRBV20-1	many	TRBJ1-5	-	TGCAGTGCTAGAGGGACAGAGATAAATCAGCCCCAGCATTTT	CSARGTEINQPQHF
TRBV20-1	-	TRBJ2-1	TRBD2	TGCAGTGCTAGAGAACTAGCGGGGCACAATGAGCAGTTCTTC	CSARELAGHNEQFF
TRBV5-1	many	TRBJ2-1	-	TGCGCCAGCAGCGGAGGGGGTAGCCTCCATGAGCAGTTCTTC	CASSGGGSLHEQFF
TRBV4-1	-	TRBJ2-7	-	TGCGCCAGCAGCCAAGAGCCGGTTGAGCCCTACGAGCAGTACTTC	CASSQEPVEPYEQYF
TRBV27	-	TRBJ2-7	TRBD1	TGTGCCAGCAGTAGGGGGCTCGAGCAGTACTTC	CASSRGLEQYF
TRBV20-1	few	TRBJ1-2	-	TGCAGTGCTAGAATCCAGGCCATTGGAAACTATGGCTACACCTTC	CSARIQAIGNYGYTF
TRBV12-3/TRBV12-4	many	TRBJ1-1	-	TGTGCCAGCAGTTTACCCCCAGCGAACACTGAAGCTTTCTTT	CASSLPPANTEAFF
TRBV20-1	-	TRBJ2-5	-	TGCAGTGCTGGACGCCCGGGAGTTCGAGAGACCCAGTACTTC	CSAGRPGVRETQYF
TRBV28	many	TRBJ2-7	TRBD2	TGTGCCAGCAGTCAGGGACTAGCGGGAGGCGAGCAGTACTTC	CASSQGLAGGEQYF
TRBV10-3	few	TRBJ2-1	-	TGTGCCATCAGTGAGGGGACCCCAGGGGAGCAGTTCTTC	CAISEGTPGEQFF
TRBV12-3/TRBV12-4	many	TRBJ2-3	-	TGTGCCAGCAGTCGCCTGGGGGGGGCCAAAACAGATACGCAGTATTTT	CASSRLGGAKTDTQYF
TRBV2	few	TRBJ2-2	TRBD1	TGTGCCAGCAGATCCGGGACAGGGGGTTTGTGGGCCGGGGAGCTGTTTTTT	CASRSGTGGLWAGELFF
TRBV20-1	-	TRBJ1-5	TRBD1	TGCAGTGCTAGCGTCCTGGACAGGGCCAGCCAGCCCCAGCATTTT	CSASVLDRASQPQHF
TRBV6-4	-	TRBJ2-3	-	TGTGCCAGCAGTGACGAGGCGGCAGATACGCAGTATTTT	CASSDEAADTQYF
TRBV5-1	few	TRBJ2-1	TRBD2	TGCGCCAGCAGCTTCACCCGGACTAGCGGGATTTACAATGAGCAGTTCTTC	CASSFTRTSGIYNEQFF